The T cell receptor beta chain under discussion was sequenced for a study of cytomegalovirus exposure and HLA in healthy donors. The overall study: Among the approximately 410 genotyped donors, 70% to 85% were placed in the Caucasian-associated ancestry cluster.

Study-level points and caveats: Most TCR sequences were rare, but some public TCRs occurred in many donors. When the data were analyzed later, several of the most significant clusters appeared to be linked to common viral pathogens.

The germline gives CDR1 SGHNT, CDR2 YYREEE (reference sequence). This CDR3 comprises 16 residues. V was pared by 3 bases and J by 5 bases, with 12 bases of the junction left unmatched. With regard to this clone: What it binds is not known.

PCR was performed using 60 Vbeta and 13 Jbeta primers. Data came from immunoSEQ multiplex PCR; TCRdb stores just in-frame clones and leaves some out. Among under 110,000 clones, 60% to 85% were seen once, and the ten largest hold less than 3%. The rearrangement uses TRBV5-4 and TRBJ1-2, with TRBD1 identical over 8 bases. The sample comprised PBMCs. This TCR derives from a male donor in good health and CMV-seropositive. The CDR3 sequence: CASSSGQVRSFYGYTF. The CDR3 DNA follows: TGTGCCAGCAGCTCGGGACAGGTACGGTCGTTTTATGGCTACACCTTC.